This is a list of T cell receptor beta chains from one sample in a study of T-cell reconstitution after alpha-beta-depleted transplantation in children. From the PCR reads, TCRdb called clonotypes with MiXCR, one entry per CDR3 protein. The table lists more than 450,000 distinct CDR3 sequences, around 19% of them singletons, with 3.3% in the top ten. Sample: PBMCs from the stem cell graft donor, taken from the stem cell graft. All receptors come from a human donor who donated a stem cell graft to a child with acute lymphoblastic leukemia. The conserved cysteine and the conserved F or W are not part of the CDR3 here. Each record gives: J gene, V gene, D gene, CDR3 protein. D genes are given only for firm matches.

j_gene: TRBJ1-5
v_gene: TRBV15
d_gene: -
CDR3aa: ATTRRGTEPQH

j_gene: TRBJ2-1
v_gene: TRBV27
d_gene: TRBD2
CDR3aa: ASLAGANEQF

j_gene: TRBJ1-2
v_gene: TRBV29-1
d_gene: TRBD1
CDR3aa: SAPVTGANYGYT

j_gene: TRBJ2-7
v_gene: TRBV12-3/TRBV12-4
d_gene: -
CDR3aa: ASSLPGTGSYEQY

j_gene: TRBJ2-3
v_gene: TRBV29-1
d_gene: -
CDR3aa: SVAAGTVTDTQY

j_gene: TRBJ2-2
v_gene: TRBV7-9
d_gene: TRBD1
CDR3aa: ASSSTRQGGTGELF

j_gene: TRBJ1-5
v_gene: TRBV29-1
d_gene: TRBD1
CDR3aa: SVSPGQSNQPQH

j_gene: TRBJ2-1
v_gene: TRBV10-3
d_gene: -
CDR3aa: AIMAANYNEQF

j_gene: TRBJ2-7
v_gene: TRBV7-9
d_gene: -
CDR3aa: ASSLGFPSDYEQY

j_gene: TRBJ1-2
v_gene: TRBV9
d_gene: TRBD1
CDR3aa: ASSGPGTGGPNGYT

j_gene: TRBJ1-2
v_gene: TRBV5-1
d_gene: -
CDR3aa: ASSFTWTSNYGYT

j_gene: TRBJ1-5
v_gene: TRBV12-3/TRBV12-4
d_gene: -
CDR3aa: ATGTGSNQPQH

j_gene: TRBJ1-2
v_gene: TRBV9
d_gene: -
CDR3aa: ASSVGGENYGYT

j_gene: TRBJ2-4
v_gene: TRBV12-3/TRBV12-4
d_gene: TRBD2
CDR3aa: ASLKGGRGFLAKNIQY

j_gene: TRBJ2-7
v_gene: TRBV6-1
d_gene: -
CDR3aa: ASSPRQGHYEQY

j_gene: TRBJ2-3
v_gene: TRBV7-9
d_gene: TRBD1
CDR3aa: ASSRGTGDEADTQY